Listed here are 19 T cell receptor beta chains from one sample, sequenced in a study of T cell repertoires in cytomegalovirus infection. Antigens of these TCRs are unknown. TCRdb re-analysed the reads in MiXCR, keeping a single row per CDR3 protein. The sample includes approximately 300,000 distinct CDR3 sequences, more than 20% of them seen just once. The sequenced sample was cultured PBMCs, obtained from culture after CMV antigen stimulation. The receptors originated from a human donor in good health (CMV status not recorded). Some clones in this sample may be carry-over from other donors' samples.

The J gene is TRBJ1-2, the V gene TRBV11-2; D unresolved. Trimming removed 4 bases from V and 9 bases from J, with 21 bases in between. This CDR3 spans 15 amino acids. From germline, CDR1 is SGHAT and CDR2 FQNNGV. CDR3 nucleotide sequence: TGTGCCAGCAGCTCCAGGTCCGGGGAGGGTTATAGCTACACCTTC. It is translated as CASSSRSGEGYSYTF.

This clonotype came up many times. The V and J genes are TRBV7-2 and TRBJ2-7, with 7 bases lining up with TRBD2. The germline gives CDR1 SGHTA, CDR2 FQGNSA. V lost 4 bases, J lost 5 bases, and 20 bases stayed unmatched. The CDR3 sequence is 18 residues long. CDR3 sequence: CASSSRGRRERASDEQYF. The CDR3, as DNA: TGTGCCAGCAGCTCCCGGGGGAGGCGGGAGCGGGCCTCGGACGAGCAGTACTTC.

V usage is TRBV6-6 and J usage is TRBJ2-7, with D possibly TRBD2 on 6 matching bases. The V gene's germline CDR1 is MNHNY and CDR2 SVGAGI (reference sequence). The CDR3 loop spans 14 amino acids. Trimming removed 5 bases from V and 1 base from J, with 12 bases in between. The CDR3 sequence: CASSVIGTSYEQYV. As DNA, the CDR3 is TGTGCCAGCAGTGTGATCGGGACTTCCTACGAGCAGTACGTC.

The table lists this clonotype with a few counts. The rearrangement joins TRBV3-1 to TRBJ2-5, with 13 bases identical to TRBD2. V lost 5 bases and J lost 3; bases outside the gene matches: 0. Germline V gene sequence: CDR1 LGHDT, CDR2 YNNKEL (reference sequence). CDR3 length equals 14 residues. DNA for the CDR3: TGTGCCAGCAGCACTAGCGGGAGGGAAGAGACCCAGTACTTC. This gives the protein CASSTSGREETQYF.

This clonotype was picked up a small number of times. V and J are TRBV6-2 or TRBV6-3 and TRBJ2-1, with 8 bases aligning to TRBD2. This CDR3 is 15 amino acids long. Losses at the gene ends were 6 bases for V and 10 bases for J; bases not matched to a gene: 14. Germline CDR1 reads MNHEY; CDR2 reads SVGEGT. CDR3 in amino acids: CASSQTSPSGLEQFF. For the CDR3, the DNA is TGTGCCAGCAGCCAGACGTCACCTAGCGGGCTGGAGCAGTTCTTC.

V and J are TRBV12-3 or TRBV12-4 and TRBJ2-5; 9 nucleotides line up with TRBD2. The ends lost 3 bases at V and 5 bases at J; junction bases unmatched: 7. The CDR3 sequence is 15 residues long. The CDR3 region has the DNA TGTGCCAGCAGTTTTGGTAGCGGGAGCTGGGAGACCCAGTACTTC. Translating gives CASSFGSGSWETQYF.

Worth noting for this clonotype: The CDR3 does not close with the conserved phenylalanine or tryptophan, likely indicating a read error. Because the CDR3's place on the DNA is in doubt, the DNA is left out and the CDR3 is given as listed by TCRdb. This chain's CDR3 is CASSLRGRAFRI. The rearrangement uses TRBV13 and TRBJ2-7; the D call TRBD2 from the table was never checked on the DNA. The CDR3 is made up of 12 amino acids, end residues included. CDR1 is PRHDT, CDR2 FYEKMQ, per germline (reference sequence).

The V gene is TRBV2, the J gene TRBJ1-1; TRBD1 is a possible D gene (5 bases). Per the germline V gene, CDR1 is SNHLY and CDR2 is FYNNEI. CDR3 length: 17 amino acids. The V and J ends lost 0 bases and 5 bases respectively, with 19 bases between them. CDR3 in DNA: TGTGCCAGCAGTGAAGCGGGGCTCGGGTTCTCAGGGACTGAAGCTTTCTTT. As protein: CASSEAGLGFSGTEAFF. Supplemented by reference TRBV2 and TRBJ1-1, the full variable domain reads EPEVTQTPSHQVTQMGQEVILRCVPISNHLYFYWYRQILGQKVEFLVSFYNNEISEKSEIFDDQFSVERPDGSNFTLKIRSTKLEDSAMYFCASSEAGLGFSGTEAFFGQGTRLTVV.

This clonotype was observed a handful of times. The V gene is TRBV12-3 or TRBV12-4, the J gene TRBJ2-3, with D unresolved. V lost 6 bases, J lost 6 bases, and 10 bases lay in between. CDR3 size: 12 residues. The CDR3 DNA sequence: TGTGCCAGCAGAGCAAACCGGGATACGCAGTATTTT. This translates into CASRANRDTQYF.

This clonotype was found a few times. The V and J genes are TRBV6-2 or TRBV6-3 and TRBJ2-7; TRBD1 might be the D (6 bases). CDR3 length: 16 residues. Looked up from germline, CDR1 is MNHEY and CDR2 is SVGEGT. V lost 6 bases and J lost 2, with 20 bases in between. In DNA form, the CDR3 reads TGTGCCAGCAGCTCAGGGGCCGCACACCAGCCCTACGAGCAGTACGTC. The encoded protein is CASSSGAAHQPYEQYV.

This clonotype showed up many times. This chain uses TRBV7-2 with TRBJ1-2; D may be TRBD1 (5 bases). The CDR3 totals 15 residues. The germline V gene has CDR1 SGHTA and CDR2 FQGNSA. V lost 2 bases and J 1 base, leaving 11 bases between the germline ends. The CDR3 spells CASSLTQVVNYGYTF. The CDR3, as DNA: TGTGCCAGCAGCTTAACACAGGTGGTTAACTATGGCTACACCTTC.

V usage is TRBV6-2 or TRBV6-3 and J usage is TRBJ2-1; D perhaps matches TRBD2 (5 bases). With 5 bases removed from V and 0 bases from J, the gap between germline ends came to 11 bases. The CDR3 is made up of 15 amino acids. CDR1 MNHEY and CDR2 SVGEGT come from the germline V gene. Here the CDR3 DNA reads TGTGCCAGCAGTGGGAGTCGGGGCTCCTACAATGAGCAGTTCTTC. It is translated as CASSGSRGSYNEQFF.

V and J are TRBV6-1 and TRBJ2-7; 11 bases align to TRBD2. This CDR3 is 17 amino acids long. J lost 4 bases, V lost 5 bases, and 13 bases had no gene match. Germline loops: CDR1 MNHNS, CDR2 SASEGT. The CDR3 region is CASSTLGLAEPRYEQYF. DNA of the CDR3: TGTGCCAGCAGTACTCTGGGACTAGCGGAGCCGAGGTACGAGCAGTACTTC.

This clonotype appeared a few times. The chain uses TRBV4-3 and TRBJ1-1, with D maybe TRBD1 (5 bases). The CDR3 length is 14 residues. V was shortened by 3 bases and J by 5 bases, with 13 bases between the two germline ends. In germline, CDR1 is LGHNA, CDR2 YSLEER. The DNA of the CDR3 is TGCGCCAGCAGCCAGGGGGACGGAGGGACTGAAGCTTTCTTT. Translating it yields CASSQGDGGTEAFF.

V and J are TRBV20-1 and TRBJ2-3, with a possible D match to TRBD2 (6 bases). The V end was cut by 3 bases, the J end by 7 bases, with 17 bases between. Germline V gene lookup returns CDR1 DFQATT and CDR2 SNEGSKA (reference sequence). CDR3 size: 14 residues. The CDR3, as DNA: TGCAGTGCTAGTCGGGACTTTATAATAAATACGCAGTATTTT. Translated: CSASRDFIINTQYF.

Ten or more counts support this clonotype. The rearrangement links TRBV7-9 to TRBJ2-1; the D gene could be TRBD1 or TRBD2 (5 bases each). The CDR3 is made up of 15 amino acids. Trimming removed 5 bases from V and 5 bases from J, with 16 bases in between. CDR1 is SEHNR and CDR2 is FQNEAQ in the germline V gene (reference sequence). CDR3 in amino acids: CASSPSSRGDNEQFF. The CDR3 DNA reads TGTGCCAGCAGCCCCTCCTCTAGAGGGGACAATGAGCAGTTCTTC. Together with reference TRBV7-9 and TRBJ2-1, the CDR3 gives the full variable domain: DTGVSQNPRHKITKRGQNVTFRCDPISEHNRLYWYRQTLGQGPEFLTYFQNEAQLEKSRLLSDRFSAERPKGSFSTLEIQRTEQGDSAMYLCASSPSSRGDNEQFFGPGTRLTVL.

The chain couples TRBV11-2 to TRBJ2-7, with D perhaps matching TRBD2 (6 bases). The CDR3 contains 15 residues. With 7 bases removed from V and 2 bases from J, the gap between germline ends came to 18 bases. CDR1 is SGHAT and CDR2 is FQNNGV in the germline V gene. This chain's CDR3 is CASTPVGSPPYEQYF. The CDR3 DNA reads TGTGCCAGCACCCCTGTCGGGAGCCCTCCCTACGAGCAGTACTTC. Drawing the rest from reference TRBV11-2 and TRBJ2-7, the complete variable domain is EAGVAQSPRYKIIEKRQSVAFWCNPISGHATLYWYQQILGQGPKLLIQFQNNGVVDDSQLPKDRFSAERLKGVDSTLKIQPAKLEDSAVYLCASTPVGSPPYEQYFGPGTRLTVT.

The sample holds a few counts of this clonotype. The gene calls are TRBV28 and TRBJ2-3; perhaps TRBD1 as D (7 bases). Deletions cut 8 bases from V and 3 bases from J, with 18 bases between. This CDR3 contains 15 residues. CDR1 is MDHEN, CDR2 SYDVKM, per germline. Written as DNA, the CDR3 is TGTGCCAGCGGATTAGACAGGGCGGGGACAGATACGCAGTATTTT. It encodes CASGLDRAGTDTQYF.

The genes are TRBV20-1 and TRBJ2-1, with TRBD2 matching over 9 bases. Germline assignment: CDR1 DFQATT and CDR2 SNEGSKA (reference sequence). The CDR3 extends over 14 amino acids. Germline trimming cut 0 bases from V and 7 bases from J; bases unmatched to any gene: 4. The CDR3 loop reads CSARDETSGNEQFF. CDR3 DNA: TGCAGTGCTAGAGACGAGACTAGCGGTAATGAGCAGTTCTTC.